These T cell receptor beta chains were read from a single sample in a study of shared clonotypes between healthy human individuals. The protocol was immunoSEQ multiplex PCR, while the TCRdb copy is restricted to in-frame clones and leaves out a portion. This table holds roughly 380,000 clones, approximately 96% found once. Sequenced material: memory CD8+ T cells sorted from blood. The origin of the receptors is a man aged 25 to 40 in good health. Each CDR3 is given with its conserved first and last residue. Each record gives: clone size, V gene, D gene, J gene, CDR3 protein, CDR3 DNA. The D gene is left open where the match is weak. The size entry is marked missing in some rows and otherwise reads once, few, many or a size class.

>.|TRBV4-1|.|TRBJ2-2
CASSQLWFPNTGELFF
TGCGCCAGCAGCCAGTTGTGGTTCCCGAACACCGGGGAGCTGTTTTTT
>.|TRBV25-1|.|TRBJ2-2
CASSELTANTGELFF
TGTGCCAGCAGTGAATTGACGGCGAACACCGGGGAGCTGTTTTTT
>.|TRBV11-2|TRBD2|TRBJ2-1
CASSSQLAKFF
TGTGCCAGCAGCTCACAACTAGCGAAGTTCTTC
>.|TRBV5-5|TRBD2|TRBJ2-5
CASSLLGLAGSQETQYF
TGTGCCAGCAGCTTACTAGGACTAGCGGGATCTCAAGAGACCCAGTACTTC
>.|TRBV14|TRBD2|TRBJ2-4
CASSGTSDGNIQYF
TGTGCCAGCAGCGGGACTAGCGATGGAAACATTCAGTACTTC
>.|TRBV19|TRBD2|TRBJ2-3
CASKRREGLNSTDTQYF
TGTGCCAGTAAGCGGCGGGAGGGCCTCAATAGCACAGATACGCAGTATTTT
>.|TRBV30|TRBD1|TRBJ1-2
CAWSQGGYGYTF
TGTGCCTGGAGTCAGGGGGGCTATGGCTACACCTTC
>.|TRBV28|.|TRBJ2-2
CASSLPRTAAGELFF
TGTGCCAGCAGTTTACCCAGGACGGCGGCCGGGGAGCTGTTTTTT
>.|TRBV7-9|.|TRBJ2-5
CASSLQETQYF
TGTGCCAGCAGCTTACAAGAGACCCAGTACTTC
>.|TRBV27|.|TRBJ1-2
CASSSTPGGERYGYTF
TGTGCCAGCAGTTCCACCCCTGGGGGGGAGAGATATGGCTACACCTTC
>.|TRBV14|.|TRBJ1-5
CASSQAWRVSNQPQHF
TGTGCCAGCAGCCAAGCATGGCGGGTGAGCAATCAGCCCCAGCATTTT
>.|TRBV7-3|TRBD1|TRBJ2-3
CASSRDRGDTQYF
TGTGCCAGCAGCCGGGACAGGGGAGATACGCAGTATTTT
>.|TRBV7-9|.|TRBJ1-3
CASSFISVGNTIYF
TGTGCCAGCAGCTTTATAAGCGTCGGAAACACCATATATTTT
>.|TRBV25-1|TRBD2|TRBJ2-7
CASRGEAGEFREQYF
TGTGCCAGCAGGGGGGAGGCGGGAGAGTTTCGTGAGCAGTACTTC
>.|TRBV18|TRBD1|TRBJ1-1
CASSPRDRVSTEAFF
TGTGCCAGCTCACCACGGGACAGGGTGAGCACTGAAGCTTTCTTT
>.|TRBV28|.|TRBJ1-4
CASRATTDEKLFF
TGTGCCAGCAGGGCCACAACAGATGAAAAACTGTTTTTT
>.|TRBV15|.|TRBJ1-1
CATSRARQRVNTEAFF
TGTGCCACCAGCAGGGCACGGCAGAGGGTGAACACTGAAGCTTTCTTT
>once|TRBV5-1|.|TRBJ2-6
CASSLASSGQSLSQVLTF
TGCGCCAGCAGCTTGGCTTCCTCCGGGCAGTCTCTGTCGCAAGTCCTGACTTTC
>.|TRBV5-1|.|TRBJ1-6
CASSFDSENSPLHF
TGCGCCAGCAGCTTTGACAGCGAGAATTCACCCCTCCACTTT
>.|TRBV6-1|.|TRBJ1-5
CASSEAGRFRVNQPQHF
TGTGCCAGCAGTGAAGCGGGGCGGTTCAGGGTCAATCAGCCCCAGCATTTT
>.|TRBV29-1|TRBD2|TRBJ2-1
CSALAGGPSEQFF
TGCAGCGCCTTAGCGGGAGGGCCAAGTGAGCAGTTCTTC
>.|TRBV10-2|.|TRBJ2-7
CASSRNTYEQYF
TGCGCCAGCAGTAGGAACACCTACGAGCAGTACTTC
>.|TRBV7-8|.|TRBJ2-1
CASSRRQAYNEQFF
TGTGCCAGCAGCCGACGGCAGGCCTACAATGAGCAGTTCTTC
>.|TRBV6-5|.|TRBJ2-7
CASSYNGGGTYEQYF
TGTGCCAGCAGTTACAACGGGGGTGGGACCTACGAGCAGTACTTC